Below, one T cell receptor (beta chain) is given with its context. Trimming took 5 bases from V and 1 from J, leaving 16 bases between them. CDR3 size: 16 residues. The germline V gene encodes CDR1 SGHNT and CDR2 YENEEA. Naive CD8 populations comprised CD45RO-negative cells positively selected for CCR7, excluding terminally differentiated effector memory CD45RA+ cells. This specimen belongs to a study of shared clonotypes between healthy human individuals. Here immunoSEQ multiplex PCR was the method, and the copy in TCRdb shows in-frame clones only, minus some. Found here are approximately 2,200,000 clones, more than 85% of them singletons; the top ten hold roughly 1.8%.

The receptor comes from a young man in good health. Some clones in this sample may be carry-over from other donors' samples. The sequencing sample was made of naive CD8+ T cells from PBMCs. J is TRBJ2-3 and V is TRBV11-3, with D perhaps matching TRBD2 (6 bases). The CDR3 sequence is CASSESWRDGTDTQYF. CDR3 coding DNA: TGTGCCAGCAGCGAAAGTTGGCGGGACGGCACAGATACGCAGTATTTT.